This T cell receptor beta chain was identified during a study of OX40 agonist ivuxolimab in advanced cancers. Study at large: The eligibility criteria allowed prior anti-PD-1, anti-PD-L1 or anti-CTLA-4 therapy, and 40% had some. Regarding the study as a whole: In the 0.1 to 3.0 mg/kg range, CD4+ and CD8+ blood T cells had expanded clonally by week 6.

Assay used: immunoSEQ multiplex PCR; TCRdb lists only in-frame clones, some missing. The sample carries some 100,000 clones, around 90% recorded once. Germline lookup yields CDR1 MNHEY and CDR2 SMNVEV (reference sequence). The CDR3 is 17 amino acids. V was pared by 5 bases and J by 0 bases, with 14 bases between. A word on this clone: Its antigen is unknown.

The source of this sequence is an adult with an advanced solid tumor such as melanoma, head and neck, liver or kidney cancer. The V and J genes are TRBV27 and TRBJ2-6, with no clear D. Sequenced here: CD4+ or CD8+ T cells sorted from blood, sampled in a trial of the OX40 agonist ivuxolimab. The CDR3 DNA sequence: TGTGCCAGCAGTATCTCGCGCAGGACCTCTGGGGCCAACGTCCTGACTTTC. Its translation: CASSISRRTSGANVLTF. Supplemented by reference TRBV27 and TRBJ2-6, the full variable domain reads EAQVTQNPRYLITVTGKKLTVTCSQNMNHEYMSWYRQDPGLGLRQIYYSMNVEVTDKGDVPEGYKVSRKEKRNFPLILESPSPNQTSLYFCASSISRRTSGANVLTFGAGSRLTVL.